The 32 T cell receptor beta chains below come from one sample, sequenced in a study of control samples from healthy donors and cancer patients. Assay: immunoSEQ multiplex PCR; the TCRdb copy retains only in-frame clones and omits some. The sample contains 100,000 to 150,000 clones, 80% to 95% of which appear only once. Sequencing was carried out using blood. These receptors were obtained from a man aged 18 to 30 in good health.

V gene TRBV7-9 combines with J gene TRBJ1-3; unclear D gene. The CDR3 is 14 residues long. Germline-derived CDR1 and CDR2 are SEHNR and FQNEAQ (reference sequence). V was cut by 2 bases and J by 2 bases, with 7 bases left in between. The CDR3 here is CASSLLGPGNTIYF. DNA for the CDR3: TGTGCCAGCAGCTTATTAGGCCCTGGAAACACCATATATTTT.

The J gene is TRBJ1-2, the V gene TRBV2; D ambiguous. Germline lookup yields CDR1 SNHLY and CDR2 FYNNEI. The CDR3 sequence is 14 residues long. V lost 1 base to trimming and J lost 2 bases, with 8 bases between them. The CDR3 DNA follows: TGTGCCAGCAGTGAAGGTGGGGTAAACTATGGCTACACCTTC. It is translated as CASSEGGVNYGYTF.

The chain uses TRBV19 and TRBJ2-1, with TRBD1 matching 10 bases. J was trimmed by 8 bases and V by 6 bases; bases with no gene match: 13. This CDR3 is 16 amino acids long. Germline CDR1 LNHDA, CDR2 SQIVND (reference sequence). The CDR3 is CASRIRPGQGPDEQFF. For the CDR3, the DNA is TGTGCCAGTAGGATCAGACCGGGACAGGGGCCCGATGAGCAGTTCTTC.

This chain connects TRBV2 to TRBJ1-2; 9 nucleotides align to TRBD1. The CDR3 length is 11 residues. CDR1 and CDR2 (germline): SNHLY, FYNNEI. V lost 8 bases to trimming and J lost 13 bases; unmatched junction nucleotides: 8. CDR3 sequence reads: CASGTGLYCTF. The CDR3 DNA follows: TGTGCCAGCGGGACAGGGTTATATTGCACCTTC.

The chain couples TRBV11-1 to TRBJ2-2, with D possibly being TRBD1 (6 bases). Germline V gene data show CDR1 as SGHAT and CDR2 as FQDESV (reference sequence). The length of the CDR3 is 14 residues. The V end lost 6 bases, the J end lost 7 bases, and 15 bases lay between the germline ends. The CDR3 region is CASSIGGSVGELFF. The DNA of the CDR3 is TGTGCCAGCAGTATAGGGGGATCGGTCGGGGAGCTGTTTTTT.

The chain joins TRBV4-2 to TRBJ1-4; 10 bases align to TRBD1. The junction had 20 bases not matched to a gene; V was cut back by 1 base and J by 0 bases. CDR1 is LGHNA and CDR2 is YNFKEQ in the germline V gene. The CDR3 has 23 residues. CDR3 nucleotides: TGTGCCAGCAGCCAAGGGCCGGGACAGGGGACCGATCGCCTCGGCGCAACTAATGAAAAACTGTTTTTT. Protein: CASSQGPGQGTDRLGATNEKLFF.

CDR3 sequence reads: CASSSKWRTGLETQYF. DNA of the CDR3: TGTGCCAGCAGCTCCAAATGGAGGACAGGTCTAGAGACCCAGTACTTC. This chain links TRBV7-9 with TRBJ2-5, with 7 bases identical to TRBD1. Germline assignment: CDR1 SEHNR and CDR2 FQNEAQ (reference sequence). The ends lost 4 bases at V and 4 bases at J; junction bases unmatched: 12. The length of the CDR3 is 16 residues.

The chain couples TRBV19 to TRBJ1-1; 8 bases are shared with TRBD1. CDR1 and CDR2 from the germline V gene are LNHDA and SQIVND (reference sequence). V lost 8 bases to trimming and J lost 1 base; unmatched junction nucleotides: 9. The CDR3 has 15 residues. The CDR3 sequence: CASRDRSPPNTEAFF. In DNA, the CDR3 is TGTGCCAGTCGGGACAGGTCTCCTCCGAACACTGAAGCTTTCTTT.

This clone was seen only a few times. V gene TRBV29-1 combines with J gene TRBJ1-1; 9 positions match TRBD1. The ends lost 7 bases at V and 5 bases at J; junction bases unmatched: 8. Germline V lookup: CDR1 SQVTM, CDR2 ANQGSEA. The CDR3 has 13 residues. The CDR3 reads CSALQGAWTEAFF. In DNA, the CDR3 is TGCAGCGCGTTACAGGGGGCTTGGACTGAAGCTTTCTTT.

This chain joins TRBV7-6 and TRBJ2-1; perhaps D is TRBD1 or TRBD2 (5 bases each). CDR3 length: 14 amino acids. Germline CDR1 SGHVS, CDR2 FNYEAQ. V dropped 6 bases and J dropped 9 bases, with 18 bases sitting between them. CDR3 coding DNA: TGTGCCAGCAGTGCTCTGTGGGGACCTGGTGAGCAGTTCTTC. This encodes CASSALWGPGEQFF.

The genes are TRBV14 and TRBJ1-2; 7 nucleotides agree with TRBD1. J was trimmed by 6 bases and V by 0 bases; bases with no gene match: 7. This CDR3 has 15 residues. Germline V gives CDR1 SGHDN, CDR2 FVKESK. CDR3 in amino acids: CASSQDTDRPDGYTF. CDR3 bases: TGTGCCAGCAGCCAAGATACGGACAGGCCCGATGGCTACACCTTC.

Remarks on this clone: The sample carries other DNA sequences with the same CDR3. The CDR3 sequence: CASSGGASYEQYF. The DNA of the CDR3 is TGTGCCTCTAGCGGGGGGGCCAGCTACGAGCAGTACTTC. The J gene is TRBJ2-7, the V gene TRBV2; 12 bases map to TRBD2. Germline trimming cut 11 bases from V and 3 bases from J; bases unmatched to any gene: 5. Germline CDR1 is SNHLY and CDR2 is FYNNEI. The CDR3 sequence is 13 residues long. Supplemented by reference TRBV2 and TRBJ2-7, the full variable domain reads EPEVTQTPSHQVTQMGQEVILRCVPISNHLYFYWYRQILGQKVEFLVSFYNNEISEKSEIFDDQFSVERPDGSNFTLKIRSTKLEDSAMYFCASSGGASYEQYFGPGTRLTVT.

The V and J genes are TRBV5-1 and TRBJ1-5; no reliable D call. The CDR3 is made up of 14 amino acids. The V gene's germline CDR1 is SGHRS and CDR2 YFSETQ. Between the trimmed V and J ends, which lost 4 bases and 4 bases, there was a span of 12 bases. The DNA of the CDR3 is TGCGCCAGCAGCCTAGAGGCAGGAAATCAGCCCCAGCATTTT. It is translated as CASSLEAGNQPQHF.

The CDR3 bases are TGCAGCGTTGTGTGGGGGACGGCTGAAGCTTTCTTT. The encoded protein is CSVVWGTAEAFF. J is TRBJ1-1 and V is TRBV29-1; possible D gene TRBD1, 5 bases. The V end lost 4 bases, the J end lost 6 bases, and 12 bases lay between the germline ends. In germline, CDR1 is SQVTM, CDR2 ANQGSEA. The CDR3 has 12 amino acids.

The chain combines TRBV7-9 with TRBJ1-1; D gene ambiguous. CDR3 length equals 12 residues. The V gene's germline CDR1 is SEHNR and CDR2 FQNEAQ (reference sequence). V shed 6 bases and J shed 1 base, with 6 bases lying between them. The CDR3 sequence is CASSRQNTEAFF. CDR3 in DNA: TGTGCCAGCAGTAGGCAGAACACTGAAGCTTTCTTT.

V is TRBV7-6 and J is TRBJ2-1; D perhaps matches TRBD1 (5 bases). V lost 6 bases to trimming and J lost 5 bases, with 14 bases between them. CDR3 length equals 14 residues. The germline V gene has CDR1 SGHVS and CDR2 FNYEAQ. The CDR3 DNA follows: TGTGCCAGCAGGGGATACGACAGAAACAATGAGCAGTTCTTC. Translated: CASRGYDRNNEQFF.

The CDR3 DNA is TGTGCCAGTAGTATAGACTTGACTAGCGGGGGGGCCAGGGAGCAGTTCTTC. Its translation: CASSIDLTSGGAREQFF. The V gene is TRBV19, the J gene TRBJ2-1; 14 bases agree with TRBD2. Germline trimming cut 0 bases from V and 10 bases from J; bases unmatched to any gene: 8. This CDR3 is 17 amino acids long. Germline V gene data show CDR1 as LNHDA and CDR2 as SQIVND (reference sequence).

This chain uses TRBV11-1 with TRBJ2-1, with 11 nucleotides matching TRBD2. The CDR3 sequence is 15 residues long. Germline V CDR1 and CDR2: SGHAT, FQDESV (reference sequence). Losses at the gene ends were 2 bases for V and 8 bases for J; bases not matched to a gene: 5. CDR3: CASSLTGTSGDEQFF. CDR3 coding DNA: TGTGCCAGCAGCTTAACCGGGACTAGCGGAGATGAGCAGTTCTTC. Filled out from reference TRBV11-1 and TRBJ2-1, the complete variable domain reads EAEVAQSPRYKITEKSQAVAFWCDPISGHATLYWYRQILGQGPELLVQFQDESVVDDSQLPKDRFSAERLKGVDSTLKIQPAELGDSAMYLCASSLTGTSGDEQFFGPGTRLTVL.

This rearrangement joins TRBV6-5 to TRBJ1-5; D is uncertain. Germline lookup yields CDR1 MNHEY and CDR2 SVGAGI. The CDR3 extends over 13 amino acids. The germline V and J ends were trimmed by 2 bases and 4 bases, with 6 bases remaining between them. This CDR3 is CASSYGGNQPQHF. The CDR3 DNA reads TGTGCCAGCAGTTACGGTGGTAATCAGCCCCAGCATTTT.

The rearrangement uses TRBV18 and TRBJ1-3; no clear D gene. Trimming took off 3 bases at V and 2 bases at J, with 11 bases between the two ends. CDR3 length: 15 residues. Per the germline V gene, CDR1 is KGHSH and CDR2 is LQKENI. The DNA of the CDR3 is TGTGCCAGCTCACCGCAACATGTCCCTGGAAACACCATATATTTT. It codes for CASSPQHVPGNTIYF.

The V call is TRBV15, the J call TRBJ2-3; D is uncertain. Trimming shortened V by 1 base and J by 3 bases, and 14 bases separated the two germline ends. Germline assignment: CDR1 LNHNV and CDR2 YYDKDF (reference sequence). CDR3 size: 16 residues. The DNA of the CDR3 is TGTGCCACCAGCAGAGGGGATAGCAGCCTGACAGATACGCAGTATTTT. The encoded protein is CATSRGDSSLTDTQYF. The full variable domain, in which reference TRBV15 and TRBJ2-3 provide the parts outside the CDR3, is DAMVIQNPRYQVTQFGKPVTLSCSQTLNHNVMYWYQQKSSQAPKLLFHYYDKDFNNEADTPDNFQSRRPNTSFCFLDIRSPGLGDTAMYLCATSRGDSSLTDTQYFGPGTRLTVL.

The gene calls are TRBV27 and TRBJ2-3, with TRBD2 as a possible D gene (6 bases). V was cut by 6 bases and J by 2 bases, with 15 bases left in between. This CDR3 comprises 15 residues. From germline, CDR1 is MNHEY and CDR2 SMNVEV (reference sequence). The CDR3 bases are TGTGCCAGCAGCGGCCCGGGGGTGACCACAGATACGCAGTATTTT. Its translation: CASSGPGVTTDTQYF.

The gene calls are TRBV6-1 and TRBJ1-1; D is unclear. V shed 10 bases and J shed 1 base, with 16 bases lying between them. Germline V gene sequence: CDR1 MNHNS, CDR2 SASEGT. This CDR3 region has 14 residues. Here the CDR3 DNA reads TGTGCCACCCGTGAAGGGTCTTGGAACACTGAAGCTTTCTTT. Translated, it gives CATREGSWNTEAFF.

The genes are TRBV2 and TRBJ1-5; D not certain. Germline-derived CDR1 and CDR2 are SNHLY and FYNNEI. The CDR3 covers 14 residues. V was shortened by 4 bases and J by 7 bases, with 14 bases between the two germline ends. Here the CDR3 DNA reads TGTGCCAGCAGTGTTAAGGGTTTTAGGCAGCCCCAGCATTTT. Amino acid sequence: CASSVKGFRQPQHF.

The chain links TRBV7-9 to TRBJ1-1; the D gene is possibly TRBD1 (5 bases). The CDR3 contains 15 residues. Trimming cost V 1 base and J 4 bases, with 13 bases left between them. Looked up from germline, CDR1 is SEHNR and CDR2 is FQNEAQ (reference sequence). DNA for the CDR3: TGTGCCAGCAGCTTAGATCCAGGGCTGTCCACTGAAGCTTTCTTT. Protein product: CASSLDPGLSTEAFF. Drawing the rest from reference TRBV7-9 and TRBJ1-1, the complete variable domain is DTGVSQNPRHKITKRGQNVTFRCDPISEHNRLYWYRQTLGQGPEFLTYFQNEAQLEKSRLLSDRFSAERPKGSFSTLEIQRTEQGDSAMYLCASSLDPGLSTEAFFGQGTRLTVV.

This clone was seen only a few times. The chain is built from TRBV6-1 and TRBJ2-7, with 10 bases aligning to TRBD2. The CDR3 contains 15 residues. Germline V gene sequence: CDR1 MNHNS, CDR2 SASEGT. The ends lost 4 bases at V and 2 bases at J; junction bases unmatched: 5. For the CDR3, the DNA is TGTGCCAGCAGTGGAGCCGGGACTAGCGCCTACGAGCAGTACTTC. This translates into CASSGAGTSAYEQYF.

The V and J genes are TRBV29-1 and TRBJ2-1, with TRBD2 identical over 14 bases. CDR1 and CDR2 from the germline V gene are SQVTM and ANQGSEA. The V segment lost 3 bases and the J segment 4 bases; nucleotides outside the gene matches: 8. This CDR3 comprises 17 residues. Written as DNA, the CDR3 is TGCAGCGTTGAGACTAGCGGGGGGGCCCATTATTACAATGAGCAGTTCTTC. It translates to CSVETSGGAHYYNEQFF.

This chain joins TRBV29-1 and TRBJ2-1; 8 positions match TRBD1. Germline CDR1 reads SQVTM; CDR2 reads ANQGSEA. Trimming took 6 bases from V and 0 from J; bases not matched to a gene: 4. The CDR3 consists of 14 residues. The CDR3 reads CSVNRGSSYNEQFF. CDR3 coding DNA: TGCAGCGTCAACAGGGGGAGCTCCTACAATGAGCAGTTCTTC.

The J gene is TRBJ2-3, the V gene TRBV11-3, with unresolved D. Per the germline V gene, CDR1 is SGHNT and CDR2 is YENEEA. The CDR3 totals 14 residues. V dropped 3 bases and J dropped 6 bases, with 13 bases sitting between them. As DNA, the CDR3 is TGTGCCAGCAGCTTTAGTGGTTCCTCCGATACGCAGTATTTT. It codes for CASSFSGSSDTQYF.

This chain links TRBV27 with TRBJ2-1, with D tentatively TRBD1 (5 bases). The CDR3 is 15 residues long. Trimming removed 1 base at V and 2 bases at J, with 9 bases between. From germline, CDR1 is MNHEY and CDR2 SMNVEV (reference sequence). CDR3 sequence (DNA): TGTGCCAGCAGTTTATTCGCAGGGACCTACAATGAGCAGTTCTTC. Encoded protein: CASSLFAGTYNEQFF.

The chain couples TRBV3-1 (or the pseudogene TRBV3-2) to TRBJ1-5; D is possibly TRBD1 (6 bases). The CDR3 covers 15 residues. Germline CDR1 is LGHDT and CDR2 is YNNKEL (reference sequence). With 4 bases removed from V and 5 bases from J, the gap between germline ends came to 15 bases. This chain's CDR3 is CASSPAYRVDQPQHF. The CDR3 nucleotides read TGTGCCAGCAGCCCTGCCTACAGGGTGGATCAGCCCCAGCATTTT.

V and J are TRBV6-5 and TRBJ1-3; 7 bases align to TRBD1. V was clipped by 4 bases and J by 3 bases; unmatched bases: 6. The germline gives CDR1 MNHEY, CDR2 SVGAGI. The CDR3 loop spans 15 amino acids. CDR3 nucleotide sequence: TGTGCCAGCAGTTTAGACAGGGATCGTGGAAACACCATATATTTT. Residues: CASSLDRDRGNTIYF.